This TCR beta chain was profiled in a study of blood T cell repertoires in COVID-19. Overall study: The recovered donors of Cohort 3 showed two negative PCRs, clearance, or symptom resolution.

With 2 bases removed from V and 10 bases from J, the gap between germline ends came to 22 bases. This CDR3 region has 16 residues. Per the germline V gene, CDR1 is SGHNT and CDR2 is YYREEE (reference sequence). Original handling: It was from reference gene primer amplification that nucleated cell counts were estimated. Repertoires were generated with immunoSEQ multiplex PCR, while TCRdb's copy carries only in-frame clones and drops some. Clonal size and the V and J genes are those of that table, whereas D and trimming came from the DNA. There are around 360,000 clones in the sample; about 90% occur only once, and more than 1.5% lies in the top ten.

Sequenced sample: PBMCs or T cells enriched from blood (not recorded which). V gene TRBV5-4 combines with J gene TRBJ2-1; D might be TRBD2 (6 bases). The clonotype comes from a man in his forties in a cohort exposed to, infected with or recovered from COVID-19 (not recorded which). CDR3 amino acids: CASSLGGSALQWEQFF. DNA for the CDR3: TGTGCCAGCAGCTTAGGAGGGAGTGCTTTACAATGGGAGCAGTTCTTC.